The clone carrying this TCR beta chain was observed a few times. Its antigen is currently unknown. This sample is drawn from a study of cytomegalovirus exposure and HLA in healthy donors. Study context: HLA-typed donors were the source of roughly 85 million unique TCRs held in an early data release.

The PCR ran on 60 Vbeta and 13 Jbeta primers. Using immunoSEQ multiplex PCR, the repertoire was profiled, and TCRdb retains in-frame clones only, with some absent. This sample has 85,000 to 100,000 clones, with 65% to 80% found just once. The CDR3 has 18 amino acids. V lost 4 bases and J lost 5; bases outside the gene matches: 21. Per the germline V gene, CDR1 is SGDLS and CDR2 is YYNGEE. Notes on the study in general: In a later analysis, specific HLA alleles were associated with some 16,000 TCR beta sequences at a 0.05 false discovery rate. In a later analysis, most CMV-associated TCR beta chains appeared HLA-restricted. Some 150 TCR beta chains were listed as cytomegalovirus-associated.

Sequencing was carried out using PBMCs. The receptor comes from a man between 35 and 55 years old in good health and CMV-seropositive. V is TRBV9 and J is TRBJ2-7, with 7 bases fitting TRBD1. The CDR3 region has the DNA TGTGCCAGCAGCCCCCAAGAGGGGGCGACAACTCTGGGTAACGAGCAGTACTTC. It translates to CASSPQEGATTLGNEQYF.